This record covers a single TCR beta chain. Antigen: not known. The method was immunoSEQ multiplex PCR; TCRdb's version includes in-frame clones alone and lacks a portion of them. The profile shows about 76,000 clones, around 85% of them singletons. This sample was included in a study of OX40 agonist ivuxolimab in advanced cancers. CDR3 length: 14 amino acids. CDR1 and CDR2 from the germline V gene are GTSNPN and SVGIG (reference sequence). Deletions cut 0 bases from V and 6 bases from J, with 11 bases between. Study findings and constraints: There was clonal expansion of CD4+ and CD8+ blood T cells by week 6 at 0.1 to 3.0 mg/kg. A proportion of nonresponders additionally exhibited low normalized T-cell clonal expansion.

The rearrangement uses TRBV30 and TRBJ1-4, with TRBD1 as a possible D gene (5 bases). Sequenced material: CD4+ or CD8+ T cells sorted from blood, taken in a trial of the OX40 agonist ivuxolimab. The receptor's source is an adult with an advanced solid tumor such as melanoma, head and neck, liver or kidney cancer. The CDR3 region is CAWSVEQVYEKLFF. The CDR3 nucleotides are TGTGCCTGGAGTGTGGAACAGGTCTATGAAAAACTGTTTTTT.